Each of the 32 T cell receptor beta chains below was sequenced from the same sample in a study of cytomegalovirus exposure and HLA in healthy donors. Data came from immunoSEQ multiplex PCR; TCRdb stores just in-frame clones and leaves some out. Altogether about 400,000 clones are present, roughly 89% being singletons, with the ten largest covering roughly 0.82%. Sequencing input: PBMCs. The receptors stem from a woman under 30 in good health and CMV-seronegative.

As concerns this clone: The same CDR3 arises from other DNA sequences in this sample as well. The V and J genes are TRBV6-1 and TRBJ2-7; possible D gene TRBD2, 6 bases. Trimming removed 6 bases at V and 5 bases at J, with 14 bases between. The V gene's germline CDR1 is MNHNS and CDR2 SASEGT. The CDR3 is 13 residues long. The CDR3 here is CASSSRGGDEQYF. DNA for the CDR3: TGTGCCAGCAGCTCTAGGGGAGGCGACGAGCAGTACTTC.

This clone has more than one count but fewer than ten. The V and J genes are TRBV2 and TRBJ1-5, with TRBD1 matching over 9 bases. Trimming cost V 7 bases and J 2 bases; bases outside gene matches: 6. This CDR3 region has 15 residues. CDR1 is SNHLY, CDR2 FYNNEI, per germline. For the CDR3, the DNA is TGTGCCAGCAAACAGGGGGCGAGAGGCAATCAGCCCCAGCATTTT. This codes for CASKQGARGNQPQHF.

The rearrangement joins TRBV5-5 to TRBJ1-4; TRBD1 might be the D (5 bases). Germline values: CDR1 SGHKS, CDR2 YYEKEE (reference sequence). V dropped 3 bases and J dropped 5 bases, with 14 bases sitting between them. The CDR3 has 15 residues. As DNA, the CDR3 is TGTGCCAGCAGCTCCCAAGGGGCCCCAAATGAAAAACTGTTTTTT. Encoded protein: CASSSQGAPNEKLFF.

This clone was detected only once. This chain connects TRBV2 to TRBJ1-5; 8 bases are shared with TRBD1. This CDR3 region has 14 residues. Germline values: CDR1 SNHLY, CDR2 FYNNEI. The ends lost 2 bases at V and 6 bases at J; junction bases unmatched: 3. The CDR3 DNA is TGTGCCAGCAGTGAATACAGGGGGGGTCAGCCCCAGCATTTT. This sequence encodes CASSEYRGGQPQHF.

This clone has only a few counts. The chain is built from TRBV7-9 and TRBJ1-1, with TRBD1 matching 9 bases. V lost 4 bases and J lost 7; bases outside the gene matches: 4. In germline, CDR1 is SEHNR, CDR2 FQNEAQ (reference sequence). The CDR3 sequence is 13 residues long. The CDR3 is CASSYDRGVEAFF. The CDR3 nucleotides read TGTGCCAGCAGCTATGACAGGGGGGTTGAAGCTTTCTTT.

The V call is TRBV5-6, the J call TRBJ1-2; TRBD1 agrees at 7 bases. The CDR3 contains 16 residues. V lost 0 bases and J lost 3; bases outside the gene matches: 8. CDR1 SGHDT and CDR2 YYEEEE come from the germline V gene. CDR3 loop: CASSLEGGQVDYGYTF. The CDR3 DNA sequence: TGTGCCAGCAGCTTGGAGGGTGGACAGGTAGACTATGGCTACACCTTC.

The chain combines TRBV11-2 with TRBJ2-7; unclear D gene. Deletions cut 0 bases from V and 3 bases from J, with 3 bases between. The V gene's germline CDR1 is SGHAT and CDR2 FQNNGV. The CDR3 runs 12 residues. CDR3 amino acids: CASSLEHYEQYF. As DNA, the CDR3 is TGTGCCAGCAGCTTAGAACACTACGAGCAGTACTTC.

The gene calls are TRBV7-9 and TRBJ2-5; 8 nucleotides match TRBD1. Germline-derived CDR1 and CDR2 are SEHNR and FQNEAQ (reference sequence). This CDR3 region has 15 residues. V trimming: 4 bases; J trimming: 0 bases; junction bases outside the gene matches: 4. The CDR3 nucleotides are TGTGCCAGCAGCTCCTGGACAGGGAACCAAGAGACCCAGTACTTC. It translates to CASSSWTGNQETQYF.

In DNA, the CDR3 is TGTGCCAGCAGTCCCCCGGGGCGGGGGGTACAGGAGACCCAGTACTTC. This sequence encodes CASSPPGRGVQETQYF. The chain recombines TRBV28 with TRBJ2-5; 8 nucleotides match TRBD2. This CDR3 is 16 amino acids long. V lost 5 bases, J lost 5 bases, and 13 bases stayed unmatched. Per the germline V gene, CDR1 is MDHEN and CDR2 is SYDVKM.

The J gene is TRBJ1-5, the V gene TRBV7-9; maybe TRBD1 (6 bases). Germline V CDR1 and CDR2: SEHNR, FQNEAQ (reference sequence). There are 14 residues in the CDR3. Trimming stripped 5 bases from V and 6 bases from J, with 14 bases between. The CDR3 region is CASSESTGPQPQHF. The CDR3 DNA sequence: TGTGCCAGCAGCGAATCGACAGGCCCTCAGCCCCAGCATTTT.

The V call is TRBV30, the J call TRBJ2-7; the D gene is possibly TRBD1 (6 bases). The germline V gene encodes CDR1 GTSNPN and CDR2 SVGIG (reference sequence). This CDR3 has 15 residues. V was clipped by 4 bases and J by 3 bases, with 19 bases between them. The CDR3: CAWTKGLNRVYEQYF. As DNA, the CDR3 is TGTGCCTGGACAAAGGGCCTAAACAGGGTCTACGAGCAGTACTTC.

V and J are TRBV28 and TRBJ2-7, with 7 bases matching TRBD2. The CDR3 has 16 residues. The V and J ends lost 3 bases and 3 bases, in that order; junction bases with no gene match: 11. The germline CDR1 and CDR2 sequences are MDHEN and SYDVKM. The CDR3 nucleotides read TGTGCCAGCAGTTTGGAGTGGTCGTCTAGCGGCTACGAGCAGTACTTC. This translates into CASSLEWSSSGYEQYF.

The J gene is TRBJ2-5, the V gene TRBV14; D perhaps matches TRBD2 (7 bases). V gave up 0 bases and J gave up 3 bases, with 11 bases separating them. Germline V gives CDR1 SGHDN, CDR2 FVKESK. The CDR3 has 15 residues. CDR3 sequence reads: CASSQEDSGKETQYF. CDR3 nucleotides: TGTGCCAGCAGCCAAGAGGACAGCGGGAAAGAGACCCAGTACTTC.

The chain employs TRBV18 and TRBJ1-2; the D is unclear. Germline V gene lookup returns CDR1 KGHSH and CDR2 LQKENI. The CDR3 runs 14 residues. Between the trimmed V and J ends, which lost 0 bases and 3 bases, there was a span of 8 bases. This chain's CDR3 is CASSPPAGYYGYTF. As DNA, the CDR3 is TGTGCCAGCTCACCACCTGCCGGGTACTATGGCTACACCTTC.

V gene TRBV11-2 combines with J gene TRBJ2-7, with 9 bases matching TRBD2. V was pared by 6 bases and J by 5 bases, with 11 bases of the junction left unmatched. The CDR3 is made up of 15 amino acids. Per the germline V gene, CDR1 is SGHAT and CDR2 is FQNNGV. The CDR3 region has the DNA TGTGCCAGCAGATCGGCGGGGGGGCGGTCAGACGAGCAGTACTTC. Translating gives CASRSAGGRSDEQYF.

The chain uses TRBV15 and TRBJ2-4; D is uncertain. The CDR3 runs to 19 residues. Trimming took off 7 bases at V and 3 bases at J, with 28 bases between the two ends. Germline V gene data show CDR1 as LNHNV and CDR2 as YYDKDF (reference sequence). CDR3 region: CATNLSPGMTLAGKNIQYF. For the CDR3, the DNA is TGTGCCACCAACCTGTCACCCGGTATGACGTTAGCTGGCAAAAACATTCAGTACTTC.

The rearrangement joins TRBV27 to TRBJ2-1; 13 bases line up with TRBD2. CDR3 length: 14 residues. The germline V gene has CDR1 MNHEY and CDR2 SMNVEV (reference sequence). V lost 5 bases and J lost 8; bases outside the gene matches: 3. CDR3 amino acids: CASSGTSGIYEQFF. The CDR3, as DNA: TGTGCCAGCAGTGGGACTAGCGGGATCTATGAGCAGTTCTTC.

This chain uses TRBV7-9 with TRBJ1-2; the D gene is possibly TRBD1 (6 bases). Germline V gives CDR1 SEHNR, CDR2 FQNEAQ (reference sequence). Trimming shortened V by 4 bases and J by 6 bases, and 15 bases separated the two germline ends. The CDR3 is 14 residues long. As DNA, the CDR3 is TGTGCCAGCAGCTCCACAAAAAACAGGGATGGCTACACCTTC. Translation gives CASSSTKNRDGYTF. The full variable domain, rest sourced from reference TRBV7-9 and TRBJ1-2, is DTGVSQNPRHKITKRGQNVTFRCDPISEHNRLYWYRQTLGQGPEFLTYFQNEAQLEKSRLLSDRFSAERPKGSFSTLEIQRTEQGDSAMYLCASSSTKNRDGYTFGSGTRLTVV.

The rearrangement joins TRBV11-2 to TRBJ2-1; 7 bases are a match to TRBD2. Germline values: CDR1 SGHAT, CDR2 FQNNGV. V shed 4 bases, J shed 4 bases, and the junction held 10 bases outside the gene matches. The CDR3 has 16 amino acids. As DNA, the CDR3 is TGTGCCAGCAGCTCCCACGGCGGGAGTGCTTACAATGAGCAGTTCTTC. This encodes CASSSHGGSAYNEQFF.

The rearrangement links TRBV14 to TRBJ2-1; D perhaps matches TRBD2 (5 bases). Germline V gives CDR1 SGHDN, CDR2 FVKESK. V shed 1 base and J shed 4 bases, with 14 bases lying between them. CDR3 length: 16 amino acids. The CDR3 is CASSQVPAEPYNEQFF. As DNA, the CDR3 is TGTGCCAGCAGCCAAGTCCCAGCGGAACCTTACAATGAGCAGTTCTTC.

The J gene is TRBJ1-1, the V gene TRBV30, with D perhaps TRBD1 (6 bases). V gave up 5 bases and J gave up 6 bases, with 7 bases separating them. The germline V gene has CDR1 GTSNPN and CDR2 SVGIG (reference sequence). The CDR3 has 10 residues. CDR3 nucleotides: TGTGCCTGGGGACAGTCTGAAGCTTTCTTT. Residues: CAWGQSEAFF.

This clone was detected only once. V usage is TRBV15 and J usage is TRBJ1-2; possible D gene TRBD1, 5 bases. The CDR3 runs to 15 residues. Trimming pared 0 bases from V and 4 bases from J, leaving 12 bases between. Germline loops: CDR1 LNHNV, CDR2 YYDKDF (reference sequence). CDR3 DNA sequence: TGTGCCACCAGCAGAGATCCAACAGGTAGCTATGGCTACACCTTC. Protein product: CATSRDPTGSYGYTF.

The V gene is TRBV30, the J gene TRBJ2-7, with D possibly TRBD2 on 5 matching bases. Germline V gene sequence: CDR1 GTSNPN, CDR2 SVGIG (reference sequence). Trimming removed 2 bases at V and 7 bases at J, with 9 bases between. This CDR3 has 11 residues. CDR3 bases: TGTGCCTGGAGTCTAGCAGTTGAGCAGTACTTC. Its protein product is CAWSLAVEQYF.

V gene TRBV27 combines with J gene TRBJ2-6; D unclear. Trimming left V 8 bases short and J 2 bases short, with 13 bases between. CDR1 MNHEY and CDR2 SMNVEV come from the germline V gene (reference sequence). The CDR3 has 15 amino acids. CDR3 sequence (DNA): TGTGCCAGCTCCCAGGTCGCTCCTGGGGCCAACGTCCTGACTTTC. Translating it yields CASSQVAPGANVLTF.

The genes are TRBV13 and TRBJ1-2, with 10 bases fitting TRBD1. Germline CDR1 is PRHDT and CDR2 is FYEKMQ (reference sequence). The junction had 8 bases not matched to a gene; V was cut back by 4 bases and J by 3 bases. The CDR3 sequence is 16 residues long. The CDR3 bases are TGTGCCAGCAGCTCGCCCTCGGGACAGGGGTACTATGGCTACACCTTC. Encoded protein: CASSSPSGQGYYGYTF.

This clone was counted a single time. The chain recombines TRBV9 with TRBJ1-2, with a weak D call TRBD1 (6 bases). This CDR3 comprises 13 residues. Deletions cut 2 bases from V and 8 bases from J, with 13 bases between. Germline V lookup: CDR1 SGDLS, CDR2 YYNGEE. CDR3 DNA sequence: TGTGCCAGCAGCGTCAACAGGGAGGGAGGCTACACCTTC. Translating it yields CASSVNREGGYTF. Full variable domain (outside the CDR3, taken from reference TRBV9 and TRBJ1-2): DSGVTQTPKHLITATGQRVTLRCSPRSGDLSVYWYQQSLDQGLQFLIQYYNGEERAKGNILERFSAQQFPDLHSELNLSSLELGDSALYFCASSVNREGGYTFGSGTRLTVV.

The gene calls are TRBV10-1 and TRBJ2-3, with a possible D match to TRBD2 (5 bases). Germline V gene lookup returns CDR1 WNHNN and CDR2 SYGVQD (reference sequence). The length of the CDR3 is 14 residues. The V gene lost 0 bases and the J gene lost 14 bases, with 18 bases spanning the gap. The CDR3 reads CASSESTTRAAVYF. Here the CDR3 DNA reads TGCGCCAGCAGTGAGTCGACGACGAGGGCCGCAGTGTATTTT.

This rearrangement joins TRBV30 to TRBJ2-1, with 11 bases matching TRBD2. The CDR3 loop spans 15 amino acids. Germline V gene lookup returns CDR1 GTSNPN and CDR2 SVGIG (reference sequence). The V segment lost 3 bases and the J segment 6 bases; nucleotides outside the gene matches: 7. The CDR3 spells CAWRVSGGAFNEQFF. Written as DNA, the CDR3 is TGTGCCTGGAGGGTTAGCGGGGGGGCTTTCAATGAGCAGTTCTTC.

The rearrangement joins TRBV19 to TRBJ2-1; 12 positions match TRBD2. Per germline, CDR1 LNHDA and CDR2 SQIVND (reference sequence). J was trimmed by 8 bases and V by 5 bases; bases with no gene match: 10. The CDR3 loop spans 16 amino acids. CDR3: CASSSLAGGSYDEQFF. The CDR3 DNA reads TGTGCCAGTAGTTCACTAGCGGGAGGCTCCTATGATGAGCAGTTCTTC.

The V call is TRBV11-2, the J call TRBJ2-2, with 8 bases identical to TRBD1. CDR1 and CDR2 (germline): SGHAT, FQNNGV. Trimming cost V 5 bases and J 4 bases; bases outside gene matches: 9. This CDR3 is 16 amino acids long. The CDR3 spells CASSDGQGRITGELFF. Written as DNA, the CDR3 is TGTGCCAGCAGCGACGGACAGGGTCGTATCACCGGGGAGCTGTTTTTT.

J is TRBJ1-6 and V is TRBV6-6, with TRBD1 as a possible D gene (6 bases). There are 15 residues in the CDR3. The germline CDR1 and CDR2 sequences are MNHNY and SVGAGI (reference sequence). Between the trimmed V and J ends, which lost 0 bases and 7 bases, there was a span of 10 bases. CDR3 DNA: TGTGCCAGCAGTTACTCGGCAGGGGAGAATTCACCCCTCCACTTT. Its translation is CASSYSAGENSPLHF.

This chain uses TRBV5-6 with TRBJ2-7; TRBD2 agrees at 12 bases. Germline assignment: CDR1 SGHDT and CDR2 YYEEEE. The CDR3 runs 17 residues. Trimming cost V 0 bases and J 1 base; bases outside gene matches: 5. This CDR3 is CASSLGVGLAGSYEQYF. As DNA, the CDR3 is TGTGCCAGCAGCTTGGGGGTGGGACTAGCGGGTTCCTACGAGCAGTACTTC.